Following are 6 T cell receptor beta chains from one sample sequenced in a study of cytomegalovirus exposure and HLA in healthy donors. Use of 60 Vbeta and 13 Jbeta primers characterized the PCR. Assay used: immunoSEQ multiplex PCR; TCRdb lists only in-frame clones, some missing. The data show 150,000 to 180,000 clones, with approximately 80% seen just once and around 13% held by the top ten. The sample taken for sequencing was PBMCs. The receptors were gathered from a man under 40 in good health and CMV-seropositive.

CDR3 residues: CASSWGDLTEAFF. The DNA for the CDR3 is TGTGCCAGCAGCTGGGGGGATCTCACTGAAGCTTTCTTT. The chain combines TRBV5-6 with TRBJ1-1; D possibly corresponds to TRBD1 (5 bases). V gave up 3 bases and J gave up 4 bases, with 10 bases separating them. The CDR3 length is 13 residues. CDR1 and CDR2 from the germline V gene are SGHDT and YYEEEE.

The rearrangement uses TRBV2 and TRBJ2-1; 10 bases agree with TRBD2. The V gene end was trimmed by 7 bases and the J gene end by 0 bases; junction bases not matched to a gene: 12. CDR3 length equals 18 residues. Germline CDR1 SNHLY, CDR2 FYNNEI. In DNA form, the CDR3 reads TGTGCCAGCATCCTATCCCACCCTAGCGGGAGCTCCTACAATGAGCAGTTCTTC. Amino acid sequence: CASILSHPSGSSYNEQFF.

The V gene is TRBV10-3, the J gene TRBJ2-7, with 10 bases that match TRBD1. The CDR3 totals 12 residues. V shed 8 bases and J 6 bases; nucleotides not matched to a gene: 4. CDR1 and CDR2 (germline): ENHRY, SYGVKD. In DNA form, the CDR3 reads TGTGCCATCCGACAGGGGGCGGGCGAGCAGTACTTC. Protein sequence: CAIRQGAGEQYF.

This clone was found a few times. V and J are TRBV18 and TRBJ2-1; 7 bases are shared with TRBD2. This CDR3 comprises 16 residues. Per the germline V gene, CDR1 is KGHSH and CDR2 is LQKENI. V gave up 3 bases and J gave up 1 base; unmatched junction bases: 6. The CDR3 DNA reads TGTGCCAGCTCACCTAGGACTAGTGGGTCCTACAATGAGCAGTTCTTC. It encodes CASSPRTSGSYNEQFF.

The CDR3 is CASSPTGTSGRTQYF. In DNA form, the CDR3 reads TGTGCCAGCAGTCCGACCGGGACTAGCGGGAGGACCCAGTACTTC. J is TRBJ2-5 and V is TRBV6-5; the match to TRBD2 covers 14 bases. Germline assignment: CDR1 MNHEY and CDR2 SVGAGI. The CDR3 has 15 residues. Unmatched junction bases numbered 6, after V lost 5 bases and J lost 7 bases.

The gene calls are TRBV7-8 and TRBJ1-1; D is uncertain. This CDR3 is built from 13 residues. The V end lost 4 bases, the J end lost 0 bases, and 6 bases lay between the germline ends. Germline V gene data show CDR1 as SGHVS and CDR2 as FQNEAQ. As DNA, the CDR3 is TGTGCCAGCAGCTCGAGTTTGAACACTGAAGCTTTCTTT. It specifies CASSSSLNTEAFF.